This TCR beta chain was captured in a study of blood T cell repertoires in COVID-19. Study details: The origin of the acute and convalescent COVID-19 samples was the United States, Italy and Spain.

Germline V lookup: CDR1 MNHEY, CDR2 SVGAGI. CDR3 length: 11 residues. The germline V and J ends were trimmed by 2 bases and 7 bases, with 5 bases remaining between them. The repertoire was sequenced with immunoSEQ multiplex PCR; TCRdb's copy has only in-frame clones and lacks some. The sample holds fewer than 350,000 clones, roughly 90% seen once. The V and J genes are TRBV6-5 and TRBJ2-5; maybe TRBD2 (5 bases). The origin of this receptor is a woman between 40 and 50 years old with acute COVID-19. The material sequenced was PBMCs or T cells enriched from blood (not recorded which). Here the CDR3 reads CASSYEGTQYF. CDR3 DNA sequence: TGTGCCAGCAGTTACGAGGGGACCCAGTACTTC.